A single T cell receptor (beta chain) is shown here with its context. The target of this receptor is not known. Base qualities are missing; no much larger clone stands one base away. The sample belongs to a study of CD8+ T cells in alopecia areata (dated by TCRdb to the late 2010s). About the study as a whole: Treated patients were enrolled in an open-label pilot trial of oral tofacitinib, 5 to 10 mg twice daily, for moderate-to-severe alopecia areata. Tofacitinib was given for 6 to 18 months, followed by 6 months of follow-up off drug to assess delayed response and recurrence. For the treated patients, the SALT score, which quantifies what percentage of scalp surface area is affected, served as the measure of disease severity. The study used high-throughput TCRbeta sequencing to examine T cell clonal expansion in alopecia areata, in both the C3H/HeJ mouse model and human patients. In humans, TCRbeta sequencing was performed on scalp tissue and on sorted CD4+ and CD8+ peripheral blood T cells from healthy controls and from patients with patchy or totalis/universalis alopecia areata. Tofacitinib-treated patients had biopsies at baseline and at 4 and 24 weeks of treatment, with a later scalp biopsy in several patients. Scalp clonality was compared across normal scalp (n=4), patchy alopecia areata scalp (n=8), and alopecia totalis/universalis scalp (n=8). RNA was obtained with the PAXgene miRNA kit for fixed scalp, the miRNeasy kit for PBMCs, and the RNeasy kit for mouse skin. TCRbeta CDR3 regions were amplified by immunoSEQ multiplex PCR with 35 Vbeta forward and 13 Jbeta reverse primers. Study-wide conclusions, independent of this receptor: Unlike mouse skin, which is dominated by gammadelta T cells, normal human skin has resident alphabeta T cells that are also sequenced, and this complicates analysis of the scalp TCR repertoire. TCR sequences shared between patients were less clear than in mice, possibly partly because of HLA diversity in the patient population. Because the treated cohort was small and included a single nonresponder, larger studies are needed to assess links between baseline CD8+ expansion and response. Tofacitinib significantly lowered scalp clonality and the number of expanded CD8+ clones among the top 100 scalp clones. Many expanded lesional clones were found to persist in scalp and blood during tofacitinib treatment, and relapse after treatment cessation may be partly explained by this persistence. Higher clonality and more expanded CD8+ clones were observed in lesional scalp than in normal scalp, particularly in alopecia totalis/universalis, a finding suggestive of antigenic drive.

Taken with the paper, the label for time point translates to: about 4 weeks on oral tofacitinib. The treatment or condition label for this specimen denotes: oral pan-JAK inhibitor, 5-10 mg twice daily. From alopecia areata patients, peripheral blood was collected along with lesional scalp punch biopsies. PBMCs were isolated by density centrifugation and stained for CD3, CD4 and CD8, and CD4+ and CD8+ T cells were sorted on a FACSAria. The library was built by means of the immunoSEQ multiplex PCR assay. To provide template for TCR sequencing, every sample had RNA extracted and reverse transcribed into cDNA. SuperScript III was used to make first-strand cDNA, primed with a 2:1 mix of oligo-dT and random hexamers. A synthetic immune receptor repertoire was used to assess amplification bias, and residual bias was removed computationally. Under the source paper's analysis protocol: Raw reads were preprocessed to remove errors, and CDR3 was defined by IMGT conventions from the conserved cysteine to phenylalanine. Clonality was computed by normalizing Shannon entropy by log2 of the number of productive unique TCRs and subtracting the result from 1. CD4 or CD8 identity of scalp clones was inferred by cross-referencing scalp TCRbeta sequences with sorted blood CD4 and CD8 repertoires. This is the immuneACCESS table as TCRdb keeps it, with only in-frame sequences that have V and J called. A part of the clones is gone; compared with another copy, unresolved V genes explain less than half, and the rest is unexplained. V and J calls and clone size are as listed in that table; D and trimming were resolved from the DNA. This sample comprises about 190,000 clones, 60% of them detected only once. Jointly, the top ten make up about 0.69% of the sample.

The CDR3 contains 11 residues, cysteine and phenylalanine counted. Only the CDR3 part of the read is kept: 33 bases, read in frame from the first base. V loses 4 bases of germline sequence and J loses 4 bases, and the interval between the two ends is 7 bases. The germline V gene specifies SQVTM as CDR1 and ANQGSEA as CDR2. This receptor was identified in a human donor with alopecia areata. The chain couples TRBV29-1 to TRBJ2-5; no D gene call is confident. The sample here was CD4+ T cells sorted from blood, taken at week 4, from a patient treated with tofacitinib. The DNA sequence is given as TGCAGCGTTGTCGTTAGAGAGACCCAGTACTTC. The resulting protein is CSVVVRETQYF. Where the CDR3 stops, the reference TRBV29-1 and TRBJ2-5 genes take over; the full variable domain is SAVISQKPSRDICQRGTSLTIQCQVDSQVTMMFWYRQQPGQSLTLIATANQGSEATYESGFVIDKFPISRPNLTFSTLTVSNMSPEDSSIYLCSVVVRETQYFGPGTRLLVL.